The 18 T cell receptor beta chains below were found in one sample sequenced in a study of Tregs in tolerant kidney transplant recipients. Measured with immunoSEQ multiplex PCR; TCRdb has only the in-frame clones, and not every one. The sample totals under 40,000 clones. The sequencing used CD8+ T cells from blood, collected before the transplant. The receptors were gathered from a human donor who received a combined kidney and bone marrow transplant.

About this clone: The read ends 3 residues shy of where the CDR3 ends; the end is completed using the germline J gene. The J gene is TRBJ2-7, the V gene TRBV7-2; D is possibly TRBD1 (6 bases). Germline values: CDR1 SGHTA, CDR2 FQGNSA. CDR3 size: 15 residues. The V and J ends lost 5 bases and 4 bases respectively, with 18 bases between them. Incomplete CDR3 DNA: TGTGCCAGCAGCCCCTTCTTGGGACACGGATACGAG. It codes for CASSPFLGHGYE. The whole CDR3 reads CASSPFLGHGYEQYF.

Remarks on this clone: The read is 3 residues too short to cover the CDR3 end, so that end is filled in from the germline J gene. The chain is built from TRBV7-3 and TRBJ2-2; the match to TRBD1 covers 8 bases. The germline CDR1 and CDR2 sequences are SGHTA and FQGTGA. Trimming took 0 bases from V and 4 from J; bases not matched to a gene: 1. This CDR3 has 15 amino acids. The CDR3 DNA, read in part, is TGTGCCAGCAGCTTAACCACAGGGGGCACCGGGGAG. As protein: CASSLTTGGTGE. The CDR3, in full, reads CASSLTTGGTGELFF.

CDR3 DNA (partial): TGTGCCAGCAGCTTCAGGGGACGGGACACTGAA. This encodes CASSFRGRDTE. In full, the CDR3 is CASSFRGRDTEAFF. The rearrangement joins TRBV2 to TRBJ1-1; a weak D match, TRBD1 (6 bases). The read ends 3 residues shy of where the CDR3 ends; the end is completed using the germline J gene. This CDR3 contains 14 residues. Germline CDR1 SNHLY, CDR2 FYNNEI. The V gene lost 6 bases and the J gene lost 3 bases, with 14 bases spanning the gap.

Of note for this clone: The read ends 3 residues shy of where the CDR3 ends; the end is completed using the germline J gene. The chain employs TRBV11-2 and TRBJ2-1; a weak D match, TRBD2 (6 bases). V was clipped by 0 bases and J by 7 bases, with 13 bases between them. Germline lookup yields CDR1 SGHAT and CDR2 FQNNGV. This CDR3 has 15 residues. The sequenced part of the CDR3 DNA is TGTGCCAGCAGCTTAGATCGGGGGACTCGGAATGAG. Protein: CASSLDRGTRNE. From start to end, the CDR3 is CASSLDRGTRNEQFF.

With respect to this clone: The read falls 3 residues short of the CDR3 end, and the missing part is taken from the germline J gene. The V and J genes are TRBV30 and TRBJ2-6; maybe TRBD2 (5 bases). V lost 2 bases and J lost 0, with 11 bases in between. Germline CDR1 is GTSNPN and CDR2 is SVGIG (reference sequence). The CDR3 consists of 16 residues. CDR3 DNA, as far as it was read: TGTGCCTGGAGTAGCGGACCTTTCTCTGGGGCCAACGTC. Translating it yields CAWSSGPFSGANV. The full CDR3 is CAWSSGPFSGANVLTF.

Concerning this clone: The read gets to within 3 residues of the CDR3 end, and the germline J gene fills in the rest. The chain links TRBV18 to TRBJ2-1, with 13 positions matching TRBD2. J was trimmed by 5 bases and V by 4 bases; bases with no gene match: 5. CDR1 and CDR2 from the germline V gene are KGHSH and LQKENI. CDR3 size: 16 residues. This chain's CDR3 is CASSLETSGRNNEQFF. The CDR3 bases that were read are TGTGCCAGCTCACTAGAGACTAGCGGGAGGAACAATGAG.

For this clone: The sequence runs out 3 residues before the end of the CDR3; the remainder is reconstructed from the germline J gene. The rearrangement joins TRBV12-5 to TRBJ2-3; 10 bases are shared with TRBD1. Trimming at V came to 8 bases and at J to 4 bases, leaving 3 bases not matched to a gene. This CDR3 contains 13 residues. Looked up from germline, CDR1 is LGHNT and CDR2 is FRNRAP. The CDR3 DNA, read in part, is TGTGCTAGTTTGGGACAGGGGTCAGATACG. This sequence encodes CASLGQGSDT. The whole CDR3 reads CASLGQGSDTQYF.

A word on this clone: The CDR3 goes on 3 residues after the read ends, and that part is filled in from the germline J gene. The V call is TRBV14, the J call TRBJ2-1, with 7 bases lining up with TRBD2. The CDR3 totals 15 residues. Germline V gene sequence: CDR1 SGHDN, CDR2 FVKESK. The V segment lost 2 bases and the J segment 7 bases; nucleotides outside the gene matches: 8. The CDR3 loop reads CASSQLAGALNEQFF. CDR3 DNA (partial): TGTGCCAGCAGCCAACTCGCGGGAGCATTGAATGAG.

As concerns this clone: The junction differs from germline at one of its ends, possibly a read error. The observed sequence ends 3 residues before the CDR3 terminus, with the missing tail filled in from the germline J gene. The chain employs TRBV4-2 and TRBJ2-7; D unclear. The CDR3 is 13 residues long. The germline V gene has CDR1 LGHNA and CDR2 YNFKEQ. CDR3 amino acids: CASSQYLSYEQYF. The part of the CDR3 DNA that was read is TGCGCCAGCAGCCAGTATCTCTCCTACGAG.

Partial CDR3 DNA: TGTGCCAGCCGCCGGGACATCGGCTCTGGAAACACC. This gives the protein CASRRDIGSGNT. The complete CDR3 protein is CASRRDIGSGNTIYF. The chain employs TRBV5-4 and TRBJ1-3; D is possibly TRBD1 (6 bases). Read coverage stops 3 residues before the CDR3 terminus; the germline J gene supplies the remainder. Per the germline V gene, CDR1 is SGHNT and CDR2 is YYREEE (reference sequence). The CDR3 is made up of 15 amino acids. Trimming cost V 7 bases and J 0 bases, with 14 bases left between them.

In regard to this clone: The sequenced fragment ends 3 residues before the CDR3 boundary, so the rest is inferred from the germline J gene. V and J are TRBV11-1 and TRBJ2-1, with D maybe TRBD2 (6 bases). With 8 bases removed from V and 0 bases from J, the gap between germline ends came to 8 bases. CDR1 and CDR2 (germline): SGHAT, FQDESV (reference sequence). CDR3 length: 13 residues. The chain's CDR3 is CASEEGSYNEQFF. The covered CDR3 bases are TGTGCCAGCGAGGAGGGCTCCTACAATGAG.

A remark on this clone: The CDR3 is cut off 3 residues early in the read; its end comes from the germline J gene. The rearrangement joins TRBV19 to TRBJ2-7; 9 bases are shared with TRBD2. The CDR3 runs to 14 residues. CDR1 is LNHDA, CDR2 SQIVND, per germline (reference sequence). With V trimmed by 5 bases and J by 3 bases, 5 bases remained unmatched. The sequenced part of the CDR3 DNA is TGTGCCAGTAGTGCAGCGGGAGGAAGCTACGAG. It yields the protein CASSAAGGSYE. The complete CDR3 sequence is CASSAAGGSYEQYF.

CDR3 bases read: TGCAGTGCTAGAGTAGCGGGAGAAACTTACGAG. Translation: CSARVAGETYE. The entire CDR3 reads CSARVAGETYEQYF. The chain carries TRBV20-1 and TRBJ2-7; 9 bases map to TRBD2. The CDR3 end falls 3 residues outside the read, so it is completed with the germline J gene. Germline V gene data show CDR1 as DFQATT and CDR2 as SNEGSKA (reference sequence). V lost 1 base to trimming and J lost 4 bases; unmatched junction nucleotides: 5. The CDR3 is 14 residues long.

As to this clone: Coverage ceases 3 residues before the CDR3 finishes, and the germline J gene fills in the end. The chain joins TRBV5-1 to TRBJ2-7, with D maybe TRBD1 (7 bases). V lost 0 bases, J lost 2 bases, and 18 bases lay in between. The germline CDR1 and CDR2 sequences are SGHRS and YFSETQ. The length of the CDR3 is 17 residues. The CDR3 is CASSLEGGQSSAYEQYF. CDR3 bases read: TGCGCCAGCAGCTTGGAGGGGGGACAGTCCTCCGCCTACGAG.

The sequenced part of the CDR3 DNA is TGCGCCAGCAGCGCCGTGACTAGTTCCGAG. Its protein is CASSAVTSSE. The entire CDR3 reads CASSAVTSSEQYF. The V call is TRBV5-1, the J call TRBJ2-7, with D possibly matching TRBD2 (6 bases). The CDR3 goes on 3 residues after the read ends, and that part is filled in from the germline J gene. Germline V CDR1 and CDR2: SGHRS, YFSETQ. The CDR3 sequence is 13 residues long. The ends were cut back, 4 bases at V and 6 bases at J, with 14 bases in the middle. Combining the CDR3 with reference TRBV5-1 and TRBJ2-7 gives the whole variable domain KAGVTQTPRYLIKTRGQQVTLSCSPISGHRSVSWYQQTPGQGLQFLFEYFSETQRNKGNFPGRFSGRQFSNSRSEMNVSTLELGDSALYLCASSAVTSSEQYFGPGTRLTVT.

Note on this clone: The read comes to an end 3 residues before the CDR3 does, leaving the germline J gene to fill in the end. The chain has TRBV7-9 and TRBJ1-1, with 11 bases matching TRBD1. The CDR3 totals 12 residues. The germline V gene encodes CDR1 SEHNR and CDR2 FQNEAQ (reference sequence). This CDR3 reads CASRGQGVEAFF. Partial CDR3 DNA: TGTGCCAGCAGGGGACAGGGGGTGGAA.

As concerns this clone: Coverage ceases 3 residues before the CDR3 finishes, and the germline J gene fills in the end. The chain is built from TRBV2 and TRBJ2-7, with D unresolved. V was trimmed by 2 bases and J by 4 bases, leaving 15 bases between them. The CDR3 contains 15 residues. The germline gives CDR1 SNHLY, CDR2 FYNNEI. Partial CDR3 DNA: TGTGCCAGCAGTGAACACGCGGCAGATTTTTACGAG. Protein sequence: CASSEHAADFYE. The full CDR3 reads CASSEHAADFYEQYF.

As regards this clone: The read terminates 3 residues before the CDR3 end, so the remaining end is supplied by the germline J gene. The genes are TRBV6-2 or TRBV6-3 and TRBJ2-7; a possible D gene is TRBD2 (5 bases). Deletions cut 7 bases from V and 2 bases from J, with 15 bases between. Germline V gene sequence: CDR1 MNHEY, CDR2 SVGEGT. CDR3 length: 14 amino acids. The CDR3 is CASTPASGTYEQYF. The DNA read from the CDR3 is TGTGCCAGCACCCCAGCCAGCGGTACCTACGAG.